These 15 T cell receptor beta chains were sequenced from one sample in a study of blood T cell repertoires in COVID-19. Measured with immunoSEQ multiplex PCR; TCRdb has only the in-frame clones, and not every one. The profile covers around 220,000 clones, with over 75% appearing a single time and about 1.9% taken by the ten largest. The sequenced sample was peripheral blood. The receptors stem from a man between 35 and 55 years old with active or convalescent COVID-19.

V gene TRBV28 combines with J gene TRBJ1-2; 8 positions match TRBD1. CDR3 length equals 15 residues. The V gene's germline CDR1 is MDHEN and CDR2 SYDVKM. V shed 6 bases, J shed 4 bases, and the junction held 10 bases outside the gene matches. DNA for the CDR3: TGTGCCAGCAGACCCGGACAGGGAGGGGTCTATGGCTACACCTTC. Translation: CASRPGQGGVYGYTF.

J is TRBJ1-2 and V is TRBV13, with 8 bases identical to TRBD1. CDR3 length equals 14 residues. CDR1 and CDR2 from the germline V gene are PRHDT and FYEKMQ (reference sequence). V shed 5 bases, J shed 4 bases, and the junction held 6 bases outside the gene matches. This CDR3 is CASSPRQGSYGYTF. The CDR3 DNA reads TGTGCCAGCAGCCCCCGACAGGGGAGCTATGGCTACACCTTC.

Here the CDR3 DNA reads TGCGCCAGCAGCCGTCAGAAACAGGGAGTTGAAAAACTGTTTTTT. Residues: CASSRQKQGVEKLFF. The chain uses TRBV10-2 and TRBJ1-4; D is possibly TRBD1 (6 bases). Per germline, CDR1 WSHSY and CDR2 SAAADI. The V gene lost 6 bases and the J gene lost 7 bases, with 18 bases spanning the gap. This CDR3 spans 15 amino acids.

This CDR3 is CASSVEGAAIQPQHF. The DNA for the CDR3 is TGTGCCAGCAGCGTAGAGGGGGCGGCTATACAGCCCCAGCATTTT. The chain employs TRBV9 and TRBJ1-5; 7 bases line up with TRBD1. This CDR3 has 15 amino acids. The germline V gene has CDR1 SGDLS and CDR2 YYNGEE. V was pared by 0 bases and J by 7 bases, with 7 bases of the junction left unmatched.

The chain recombines TRBV7-9 with TRBJ1-1; 10 bases are a match to TRBD1. The germline V gene has CDR1 SEHNR and CDR2 FQNEAQ (reference sequence). V trimming: 5 bases; J trimming: 2 bases; junction bases outside the gene matches: 11. The CDR3 consists of 17 residues. The CDR3 coding sequence is TGTGCCAGCAGCCCCGGGACAGGGGACCCCGGAAACACTGAAGCTTTCTTT. The encoded protein is CASSPGTGDPGNTEAFF.

This clone was detected once. V is TRBV5-4 and J is TRBJ1-1; 7 bases align to TRBD1. The CDR3 has 14 residues. V dropped 4 bases and J dropped 1; count of bases not matched to a gene: 4. CDR1 and CDR2 (germline): SGHNT, YYREEE (reference sequence). CDR3 sequence reads: CASSSRDRNTEAFF. For the CDR3, the DNA is TGTGCCAGCAGCAGCCGGGACAGGAACACTGAAGCTTTCTTT.

The chain employs TRBV5-1 and TRBJ2-1; no clear D. V was pared by 4 bases and J by 5 bases, with 22 bases between. The CDR3 spans 17 residues. The germline CDR1 and CDR2 sequences are SGHRS and YFSETQ. Written as DNA, the CDR3 is TGCGCCAGCAGCGCCGGCGAGGTTCCCTTTACAAACAATGAGCAGTTCTTC. Residues: CASSAGEVPFTNNEQFF.

V usage is TRBV27 and J usage is TRBJ1-3; tentative D call: TRBD1 (5 bases). The CDR3 has 16 amino acids. In germline, CDR1 is MNHEY, CDR2 SMNVEV (reference sequence). The V end was cut by 6 bases, the J end by 0 bases, with 15 bases between. The CDR3 DNA follows: TGTGCCAGCAGATTGGGCAGGGCACACTCTGGAAACACCATATATTTT. It codes for CASRLGRAHSGNTIYF.

V is TRBV28 and J is TRBJ1-1; D is unresolved. Germline-derived CDR1 and CDR2 are MDHEN and SYDVKM. Trimming stripped 6 bases from V and 0 bases from J, with 11 bases between. This CDR3 has 14 residues. DNA for the CDR3: TGTGCCAGCAGCAGCCTCACTATGAACACTGAAGCTTTCTTT. Its translation is CASSSLTMNTEAFF.

The gene calls are TRBV27 and TRBJ1-5; weak D call: TRBD1 (6 bases). Germline assignment: CDR1 MNHEY and CDR2 SMNVEV (reference sequence). The V end was cut by 6 bases, the J end by 3 bases, with 15 bases between. The CDR3 sequence is 15 residues long. CDR3 sequence: CASRTQGGFNQPQHF. DNA for the CDR3: TGTGCCAGCAGGACACAGGGTGGGTTCAATCAGCCCCAGCATTTT.

This chain uses TRBV6-6 with TRBJ1-1; D might be TRBD1 (5 bases). Trimming removed 11 bases from V and 4 bases from J, with 14 bases in between. Germline values: CDR1 MNHNY, CDR2 SVGAGI (reference sequence). The CDR3 is 12 residues long. CDR3 protein: CASARGGTEAFF. Written as DNA, the CDR3 is TGTGCCTCGGCGCGGGGCGGCACTGAAGCTTTCTTT.

J is TRBJ1-2 and V is TRBV27; TRBD1 matches at 9 bases. The V gene's germline CDR1 is MNHEY and CDR2 SMNVEV (reference sequence). J was trimmed by 6 bases and V by 0 bases; bases with no gene match: 11. The CDR3 is 17 amino acids. CDR3 residues: CASSLSYGTGYPNGYTF. The CDR3 DNA is TGTGCCAGCAGTTTATCGTATGGGACAGGGTACCCTAATGGCTACACCTTC.

CDR3: CASSQTPGGAGGWHNEQFF. CDR3 DNA sequence: TGTGCCAGCAGCCAAACCCCTGGTGGAGCGGGAGGGTGGCACAATGAGCAGTTCTTC. The V gene is TRBV3-1 (or the pseudogene TRBV3-2), the J gene TRBJ2-1; TRBD2 aligns across 10 bases. The length of the CDR3 is 19 residues. Germline CDR1 is LGHDT and CDR2 is YNNKEL (reference sequence). V was pared by 2 bases and J by 5 bases, with 15 bases of the junction left unmatched.

The gene calls are TRBV11-2 and TRBJ2-7; D perhaps matches TRBD2 (6 bases). V lost 6 bases to trimming and J lost 4 bases, with 16 bases between them. The CDR3 covers 14 residues. CDR1 and CDR2 from the germline V gene are SGHAT and FQNNGV. In DNA form, the CDR3 reads TGTGCCAGCAGAACCTTGCGGGGTGTGTACGAGCAGTACTTC. It yields the protein CASRTLRGVYEQYF.

The rearrangement uses TRBV28 and TRBJ1-6; 9 nucleotides line up with TRBD1. Looked up from germline, CDR1 is MDHEN and CDR2 is SYDVKM. V was pared by 5 bases and J by 6 bases, with 8 bases of the junction left unmatched. This CDR3 has 16 amino acids. CDR3 sequence (DNA): TGTGCCAGCAGTCCTGAGATGACAGGGGGTAATTCACCCCTCCACTTT. It yields the protein CASSPEMTGGNSPLHF.